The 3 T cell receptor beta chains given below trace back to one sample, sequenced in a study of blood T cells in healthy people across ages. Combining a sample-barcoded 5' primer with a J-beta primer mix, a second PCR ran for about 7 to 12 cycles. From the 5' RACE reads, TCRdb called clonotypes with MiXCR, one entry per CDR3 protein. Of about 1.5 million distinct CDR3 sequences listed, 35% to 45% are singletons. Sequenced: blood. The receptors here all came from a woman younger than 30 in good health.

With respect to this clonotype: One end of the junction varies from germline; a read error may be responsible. For the CDR3, the DNA is TGTGCCAGCAGTCCGTGGCCAGGCTCCTACGGGCAGTACTTC. It specifies CASSPWPGSYGQYF. The chain employs TRBV27 and TRBJ2-7; no clear D gene. The germline CDR1 and CDR2 sequences are MNHEY and SMNVEV (reference sequence). The CDR3 covers 14 residues.

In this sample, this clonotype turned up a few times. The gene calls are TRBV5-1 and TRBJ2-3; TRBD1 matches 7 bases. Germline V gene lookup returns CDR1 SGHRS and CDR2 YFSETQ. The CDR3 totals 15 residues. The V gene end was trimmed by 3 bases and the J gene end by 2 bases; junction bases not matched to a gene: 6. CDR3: CASSSQGYPTDTQYF. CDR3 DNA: TGCGCCAGCAGCTCACAGGGGTACCCCACAGATACGCAGTATTTT.

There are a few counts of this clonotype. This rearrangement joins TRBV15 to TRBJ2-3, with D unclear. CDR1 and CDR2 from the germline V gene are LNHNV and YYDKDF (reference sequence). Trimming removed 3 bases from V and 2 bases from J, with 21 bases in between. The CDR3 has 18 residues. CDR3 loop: CATSSPPWRGGLTDTQYF. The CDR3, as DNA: TGTGCCACCAGCAGCCCTCCTTGGAGAGGCGGCCTCACAGATACGCAGTATTTT.